This TCR beta chain was captured by sequencing in a study of blood T cell repertoires in COVID-19. Individuals drawn from 20 to 25 US areas were about 18 to 100 years old. This table comes from immunoSEQ multiplex PCR, and its TCRdb copy is limited to in-frame clones, with some not included. Altogether approximately 490,000 clones are present, about 85% being singletons, with the ten largest covering about 0.7%. Losses at the gene ends were 8 bases for V and 3 bases for J; bases not matched to a gene: 10. The CDR3 has 15 amino acids. The germline gives CDR1 MNHEY, CDR2 SMNVEV (reference sequence). The receptor comes from a woman between 18 and 30 years old who had recovered from COVID-19. The V gene is TRBV27, the J gene TRBJ1-1; 9 bases agree with TRBD1. Sequencing used PBMCs or T cells enriched from blood (not recorded which). The CDR3 region is CASPGTGIWDTEAFF. Written as DNA, the CDR3 is TGTGCCAGCCCCGGGACAGGGATATGGGACACTGAAGCTTTCTTT.